These T cell receptor beta chains were read from a single sample in a study of blood T cell repertoires in COVID-19. TCRdb keeps only in-frame clones here, not all; method: immunoSEQ multiplex PCR. This table has 200,000 to 300,000 clones, 75% to 85% appearing once. The sequenced sample consisted of peripheral blood. These receptor sequences come from a human donor in a cohort sampled during active COVID-19. Both conserved end residues are part of each CDR3. A D gene is named only where the DNA matches it firmly. Clone size appears in some rows only: once, few, many, or a class for an expanded clone.

V	D	J	size	DNA	CDR3
TRBV7-9	TRBD1	TRBJ2-3	.	TGTGCCAGCAGCTTAGGGGCAGGGGGATCAGATACGCAGTATTTT	CASSLGAGGSDTQYF
TRBV27	TRBD1	TRBJ2-7	.	TGTGCCAGCAGTCTCGACAGGGGGTACTACGAGCAGTACTTC	CASSLDRGYYEQYF
TRBV24-1	.	TRBJ2-3	.	TGTGCCACCAGTGATTTGGGCCCCTCGGGTACGCAGTATTTT	CATSDLGPSGTQYF
TRBV6-5	TRBD2	TRBJ2-3	.	TGTGCCAGCAGTTACTCTAGCGGGGCCGCAGATACGCAGTATTTT	CASSYSSGAADTQYF
TRBV7-2	TRBD1	TRBJ2-1	.	TGTGCCAGCAGCGTAAACCGGGACAGGGGGCCGAATGAGCAGTTCTTC	CASSVNRDRGPNEQFF
TRBV11-1	.	TRBJ1-1	.	TGTGCCAGCAGCTCAGGGGCAGGGAACACTGAAGCTTTCTTT	CASSSGAGNTEAFF
TRBV5-1	.	TRBJ2-1	.	TGCGCCAGCAGCATCGATAGCGGATACTCCTACAATGAGCAGTTCTTC	CASSIDSGYSYNEQFF
TRBV7-2	TRBD1	TRBJ1-2	.	TGTGCCAGCAGCCCCGGGACAGGGGTAATTACCTTC	CASSPGTGVITF
TRBV5-1	.	TRBJ1-1	few	TGCGCCAGCAGCTTGATCGGTCTAGACACTGAAGCTTTCTTT	CASSLIGLDTEAFF
TRBV10-2	TRBD2	TRBJ2-5	.	TGCGCCAGCAGTGAGTCAGCGGGAAGTGGGCTGGAGACCCAGTACTTC	CASSESAGSGLETQYF
TRBV21-1	.	TRBJ1-1	.	TGTGCCAGCAGCCACGAGGAGGAATCTCCGAACACTGAAGCTTTCTTT	CASSHEEESPNTEAFF
TRBV24-1	.	TRBJ1-2	once	TGTGCCACCAGTGATTTTATAGGGGCTGGCTACACCTTC	CATSDFIGAGYTF
TRBV19	TRBD1	TRBJ2-7	.	TGTGCCAGTAGTATCGGACAGGGGCAGGAGCAGTACTTC	CASSIGQGQEQYF
TRBV6-5	TRBD1	TRBJ2-2	.	TGTGCCAGCAGCCACAGGGGGCCTTCGACCGGGGAGCTGTTTTTT	CASSHRGPSTGELFF
TRBV18	TRBD1	TRBJ1-1	once	TGTGCCAGCTCACCTCTACAGGGGGGTGAAGCTTTCTTT	CASSPLQGGEAFF
TRBV11-2	TRBD1	TRBJ1-1	.	TGTGCCAGCAGCTTTCCGGACAGGGGTGGGACTGAAGCTTTCTTT	CASSFPDRGGTEAFF
TRBV5-5	TRBD1	TRBJ1-4	.	TGTGCCAGCAGCTTACAGGGGCCGAGGGAAAAACTGTTTTTT	CASSLQGPREKLFF
TRBV9	.	TRBJ1-2	.	TGTGCCAGCAGCGTAGTGGACAGCTTGAACCCCTCGGGCTACACCTTC	CASSVVDSLNPSGYTF
TRBV7-3	.	TRBJ2-1	once	TGTGCCAGCAGCTCGACAGCTAGCTCCTACAATGAGCAGTTCTTC	CASSSTASSYNEQFF
TRBV18	.	TRBJ1-1	.	TGTGCCAGCTCACCACGAGGGGGGAACACTGAAGCTTTCTTT	CASSPRGGNTEAFF
TRBV28	.	TRBJ2-2	.	TGTGCCAGCAGTACACTGACCCCCGATGGAGGCCTCACCGGGGAGCTGTTTTTT	CASSTLTPDGGLTGELFF
TRBV28	.	TRBJ1-5	once	TGTGCCAGCAGTTCTTTGGGGGCGCGAAGCAATCAGCCCCAGCATTTT	CASSSLGARSNQPQHF
TRBV5-1	TRBD1	TRBJ1-2	.	TGCGCCAGCAGCTACGGACAGGGGATCTATGGCTACACCTTC	CASSYGQGIYGYTF
TRBV3-1/TRBV3-2	TRBD1	TRBJ2-5	once	TGTGCCAGCAGCCCCGGGACAGGGGGGCAAGAGACCCAGTACTTC	CASSPGTGGQETQYF
TRBV9	.	TRBJ2-7	.	TGTGCCAGCAGCGCAGCCGGGACACTCTACGAGCAGTACTTC	CASSAAGTLYEQYF
TRBV3-1/TRBV3-2	TRBD1	TRBJ1-4	.	TGTGCCAGCAGCCAGGGAACCCCGGACAGGAATGAAAAACTGTTTTTT	CASSQGTPDRNEKLFF
TRBV7-2	.	TRBJ1-2	once	TGTGCCAGCAGCTACGGACAGATCTATGGCTACACCTTC	CASSYGQIYGYTF
TRBV18	TRBD1	TRBJ2-2	.	TGTGCCAGCTCAACAGATGGGACAGGGGGAAGTGCCGGGGAGCTGTTTTTT	CASSTDGTGGSAGELFF
TRBV7-3	.	TRBJ1-1	.	TGTGCCAGCAGCGCCACTAGGAACACTGAAGCTTTCTTT	CASSATRNTEAFF
TRBV5-4	TRBD1	TRBJ1-2	.	TGTGCCAGCAGGCGGGACAGCCTTTCCTATGGCTACACCTTC	CASRRDSLSYGYTF
TRBV27	TRBD1	TRBJ2-1	.	TGTGCCAGCAGTTCGAGCACAGGGGGCAATGAGCAGTTCTTC	CASSSSTGGNEQFF
TRBV7-2	TRBD2	TRBJ2-5	.	TGTGCCAGCAGTTTACTAGCGTTTCAAGAGACCCAGTACTTC	CASSLLAFQETQYF
TRBV24-1	TRBD2	TRBJ2-1	.	TGTGCCACCAGTGATCAGACTCCAGGGAGGGTAAATGGCAATGAGCAGTTCTTC	CATSDQTPGRVNGNEQFF
TRBV28	.	TRBJ1-2	.	TGTGCCAGCAGGCTCGGGTCTGGCTACACCTTC	CASRLGSGYTF
TRBV6-6	.	TRBJ1-1	few	TGTGCCAGCAGCAGAACTGAAGCTTTCTTT	CASSRTEAFF
TRBV24-1	TRBD1	TRBJ2-3	.	TGTGCCACCAGTGGGACAGGGAATCCAGATACGCAGTATTTT	CATSGTGNPDTQYF
TRBV27	TRBD1	TRBJ2-7	once	TGTGCCAGCAGTTGGACAGGGGGGCACGAGCAGTACTTC	CASSWTGGHEQYF
TRBV5-4	TRBD1	TRBJ1-1	.	TGTGCCAGCAGCACGACAGGGTTGGTTGAAGCTTTCTTT	CASSTTGLVEAFF
TRBV12-3/TRBV12-4	.	TRBJ2-1	.	TGTGCCAGCAGTGATCTAGCAATAGGTGAGCAGTTCTTC	CASSDLAIGEQFF
TRBV2	.	TRBJ2-5	.	TGTGCCAGCACCGTAGACTCGAAGGAGACCCAGTACTTC	CASTVDSKETQYF
TRBV5-4	TRBD2	TRBJ2-7	few	TGTGCCAGCAGCTTGAGCGGGGGGGCCTACCACGAGCAGTACTTC	CASSLSGGAYHEQYF
TRBV5-6	TRBD2	TRBJ2-2	.	TGTGCCAGCAGCTTGGGGACTAGTCCGAACACCGGGGAGCTGTTTTTT	CASSLGTSPNTGELFF
TRBV29-1	.	TRBJ2-5	.	TGCAGCGTTTCGGGGTGGGGAGAGACCCAGTACTTC	CSVSGWGETQYF
TRBV19	TRBD1	TRBJ2-7	.	TGTGCCAGTAGTATAGCCGGGACAGGGTCCTACGAGCAGTACTTC	CASSIAGTGSYEQYF